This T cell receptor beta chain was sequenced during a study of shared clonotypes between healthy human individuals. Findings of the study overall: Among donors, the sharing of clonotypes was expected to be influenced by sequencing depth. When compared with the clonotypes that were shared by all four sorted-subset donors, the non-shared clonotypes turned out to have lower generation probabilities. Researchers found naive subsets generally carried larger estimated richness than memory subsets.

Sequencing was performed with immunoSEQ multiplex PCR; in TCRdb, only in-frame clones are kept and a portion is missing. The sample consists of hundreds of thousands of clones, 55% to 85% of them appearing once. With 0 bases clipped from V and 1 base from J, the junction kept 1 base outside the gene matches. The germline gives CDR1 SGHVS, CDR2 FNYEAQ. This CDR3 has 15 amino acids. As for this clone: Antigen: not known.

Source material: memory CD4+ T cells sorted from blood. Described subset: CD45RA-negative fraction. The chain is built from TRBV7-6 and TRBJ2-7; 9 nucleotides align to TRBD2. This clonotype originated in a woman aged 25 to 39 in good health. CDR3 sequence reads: CASSLALAGSYEQYF. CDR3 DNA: TGTGCCAGCAGCTTAGCGCTAGCGGGGTCCTACGAGCAGTACTTC.